Listed below are T cell receptor beta chains from one sample, sequenced in a study of technical replicates of blood from a few donors. Assay used: immunoSEQ multiplex PCR; TCRdb lists only in-frame clones, some missing. The sample includes 65,000 to 85,000 clones, roughly 98% of them seen just once. What was sequenced was T cells isolated from PBMCs. The receptor set was obtained from a human donor in good health. The CDR3 runs from the conserved cysteine through the conserved F or W. A D gene is named only where the DNA matches it firmly. The size of a clone is reported for some rows only, either as once, few or many, or as a class for expanded clones.

v_gene: TRBV14
d_gene: .
j_gene: TRBJ2-7
abundance: .
CDR3aa: CASSLAPGSSYEQYF
CDR3nt: TGTGCCAGCAGTCTTGCCCCGGGGAGCTCCTACGAGCAGTACTTC

v_gene: TRBV5-1
d_gene: .
j_gene: TRBJ2-7
abundance: .
CDR3aa: CASSLAPDKGTYEQYF
CDR3nt: TGCGCCAGCAGCTTGGCCCCGGACAAGGGCACCTACGAGCAGTACTTC

v_gene: TRBV10-3
d_gene: .
j_gene: TRBJ1-1
abundance: once
CDR3aa: CAISGDTEAFF
CDR3nt: TGTGCCATCAGTGGAGACACTGAAGCTTTCTTT

v_gene: TRBV2
d_gene: .
j_gene: TRBJ1-5
abundance: .
CDR3aa: CASSEGARNQPQHF
CDR3nt: TGTGCCAGCAGTGAGGGGGCGCGCAATCAGCCCCAGCATTTT

v_gene: TRBV11-2
d_gene: .
j_gene: TRBJ2-1
abundance: .
CDR3aa: CASSSPQGRQFF
CDR3nt: TGTGCCAGCAGCTCCCCTCAGGGAAGGCAGTTCTTC

v_gene: TRBV6-1
d_gene: .
j_gene: TRBJ1-5
abundance: .
CDR3aa: CASSAQPSNQPQHF
CDR3nt: TGTGCCAGCAGTGCACAACCGAGCAATCAGCCCCAGCATTTT

v_gene: TRBV7-9
d_gene: .
j_gene: TRBJ2-3
abundance: .
CDR3aa: CASSFPGLLSDTQYF
CDR3nt: TGTGCCAGCAGCTTTCCGGGACTCCTGTCAGATACGCAGTATTTT

v_gene: TRBV10-3
d_gene: .
j_gene: TRBJ1-2
abundance: .
CDR3aa: CAISESGAHGYTF
CDR3nt: TGTGCCATCAGTGAGTCGGGGGCGCATGGCTACACCTTC

v_gene: TRBV4-1
d_gene: .
j_gene: TRBJ1-2
abundance: .
CDR3aa: CASRGLRADGYGYTF
CDR3nt: TGCGCCAGCAGGGGTTTGAGGGCAGACGGATATGGCTACACCTTC

v_gene: TRBV6-5
d_gene: TRBD1
j_gene: TRBJ2-7
abundance: .
CDR3aa: CASSSFRGLGNEQYF
CDR3nt: TGTGCCAGCAGTTCCTTCAGGGGGCTCGGGAACGAGCAGTACTTC

v_gene: TRBV2
d_gene: TRBD1
j_gene: TRBJ1-1
abundance: .
CDR3aa: CASSEQGATEAFF
CDR3nt: TGTGCCAGCAGTGAACAGGGGGCCACTGAAGCTTTCTTT

v_gene: TRBV5-1
d_gene: TRBD2
j_gene: TRBJ2-7
abundance: .
CDR3aa: CASSLGLAASYEQYF
CDR3nt: TGCGCCAGCAGCTTGGGGCTAGCGGCCTCCTACGAGCAGTACTTC

v_gene: TRBV6-1
d_gene: TRBD1
j_gene: TRBJ1-2
abundance: .
CDR3aa: CASSERDSLLSNYGYTF
CDR3nt: TGTGCCAGCAGTGAACGGGACAGCCTCCTCTCCAACTATGGCTACACCTTC

v_gene: TRBV7-9
d_gene: .
j_gene: TRBJ2-1
abundance: .
CDR3aa: CASSFLSHPGFYNEQFF
CDR3nt: TGTGCCAGCAGCTTCCTGTCGCATCCGGGGTTCTACAATGAGCAGTTCTTC

v_gene: TRBV7-2
d_gene: TRBD2
j_gene: TRBJ2-5
abundance: .
CDR3aa: CASSPQWLAGIETQYF
CDR3nt: TGTGCCAGCAGCCCTCAGTGGCTAGCGGGGATCGAGACCCAGTACTTC

v_gene: TRBV14
d_gene: .
j_gene: TRBJ1-1
abundance: .
CDR3aa: CASSLTLNTEAFF
CDR3nt: TGTGCCAGCAGCCTAACACTGAACACTGAAGCTTTCTTT

v_gene: TRBV5-6
d_gene: TRBD1
j_gene: TRBJ2-1
abundance: .
CDR3aa: CASSLGRGLPYNEQFF
CDR3nt: TGTGCCAGCAGCTTGGGAAGGGGGCTCCCCTACAATGAGCAGTTCTTC

v_gene: TRBV10-3
d_gene: TRBD1
j_gene: TRBJ2-1
abundance: .
CDR3aa: CAINTGDSSFGEQFF
CDR3nt: TGTGCCATCAACACCGGGGACAGTTCCTTTGGTGAGCAGTTCTTC

v_gene: TRBV30
d_gene: TRBD2
j_gene: TRBJ2-1
abundance: .
CDR3aa: CAWVALAGVEQFF
CDR3nt: TGTGCCTGGGTTGCCCTAGCGGGGGTTGAGCAGTTCTTC

v_gene: TRBV7-8
d_gene: TRBD1
j_gene: TRBJ1-2
abundance: .
CDR3aa: CASSWDRVNYGYTF
CDR3nt: TGTGCCAGCAGCTGGGACAGGGTTAACTATGGCTACACCTTC

v_gene: TRBV2
d_gene: .
j_gene: TRBJ1-1
abundance: .
CDR3aa: CASSAENTEAFF
CDR3nt: TGTGCCAGCAGTGCAGAAAACACTGAAGCTTTCTTT

v_gene: TRBV4-1
d_gene: .
j_gene: TRBJ2-1
abundance: .
CDR3aa: CASSQGGAARQFF
CDR3nt: TGCGCCAGCAGCCAAGGCGGGGCGGCGAGACAGTTCTTC

v_gene: TRBV29-1
d_gene: .
j_gene: TRBJ2-1
abundance: .
CDR3aa: CSGKQGNYANEQFF
CDR3nt: TGCAGCGGTAAGCAGGGGAACTACGCCAATGAGCAGTTCTTC

v_gene: TRBV9
d_gene: .
j_gene: TRBJ2-3
abundance: .
CDR3aa: CASSVGRGASTDTQYF
CDR3nt: TGTGCCAGCAGCGTAGGCCGGGGGGCTAGCACAGATACGCAGTATTTT

v_gene: TRBV6-1
d_gene: TRBD2
j_gene: TRBJ2-1
abundance: .
CDR3aa: CASSELGLAGSSYNEQFF
CDR3nt: TGTGCCAGCAGTGAACTGGGACTAGCGGGGAGCTCCTACAATGAGCAGTTCTTC

v_gene: TRBV5-1
d_gene: TRBD2
j_gene: TRBJ2-1
abundance: .
CDR3aa: CASSRSLGSGVNNEQFF
CDR3nt: TGCGCCAGCAGCCGCAGTCTGGGTAGCGGGGTTAACAATGAGCAGTTCTTC

v_gene: TRBV6-1
d_gene: .
j_gene: TRBJ2-7
abundance: .
CDR3aa: CASSETGAYEQYF
CDR3nt: TGTGCCAGCAGTGAAACAGGCGCCTACGAGCAGTACTTC

v_gene: TRBV28
d_gene: TRBD1
j_gene: TRBJ2-7
abundance: .
CDR3aa: CASSFLARTGPLEQYF
CDR3nt: TGTGCCAGCAGTTTTTTGGCTAGGACAGGCCCGCTGGAGCAGTACTTC

v_gene: TRBV27
d_gene: .
j_gene: TRBJ2-3
abundance: .
CDR3aa: CASATRGTDTQYF
CDR3nt: TGTGCCAGCGCCACTAGGGGCACAGATACGCAGTATTTT

v_gene: TRBV9
d_gene: TRBD1
j_gene: TRBJ2-7
abundance: .
CDR3aa: CASSVGTDPSRKNF
CDR3nt: TGTGCCAGCAGCGTCGGGACAGACCCCTCACGTAAGAACTTC

v_gene: TRBV12-5
d_gene: .
j_gene: TRBJ2-7
abundance: .
CDR3aa: CASGFLFYEQYF
CDR3nt: TGTGCTAGTGGTTTTTTATTCTACGAGCAGTACTTC

v_gene: TRBV9
d_gene: TRBD1
j_gene: TRBJ1-4
abundance: once
CDR3aa: CASSVGQGSEKLFF
CDR3nt: TGTGCCAGCAGCGTCGGACAGGGCAGTGAAAAACTGTTTTTT

v_gene: TRBV4-2
d_gene: .
j_gene: TRBJ1-2
abundance: .
CDR3aa: CASSQDVGANYGYTF
CDR3nt: TGTGCCAGCAGCCAAGACGTCGGAGCTAACTATGGCTACACCTTC

v_gene: TRBV6-1
d_gene: .
j_gene: TRBJ1-3
abundance: .
CDR3aa: CASSERTLGPSGNTIYF
CDR3nt: TGTGCCAGCAGTGAGAGGACTCTCGGACCGTCTGGAAACACCATATATTTT

v_gene: TRBV7-3
d_gene: .
j_gene: TRBJ2-3
abundance: .
CDR3aa: CASSPGSTDTQYF
CDR3nt: TGTGCCAGCAGCCCAGGGAGCACAGATACGCAGTATTTT

v_gene: TRBV10-2
d_gene: .
j_gene: TRBJ2-5
abundance: .
CDR3aa: CASSGQTGETQYF
CDR3nt: TGCGCCAGCAGTGGACAGACGGGAGAGACCCAGTACTTC

v_gene: TRBV9
d_gene: TRBD1
j_gene: TRBJ1-1
abundance: .
CDR3aa: CASSAGTGGTEAFF
CDR3nt: TGTGCCAGCAGCGCCGGGACAGGGGGCACTGAAGCTTTCTTT

v_gene: TRBV7-8
d_gene: .
j_gene: TRBJ1-2
abundance: .
CDR3aa: CASSLERRGPQNGLNYGYTF
CDR3nt: TGTGCCAGCAGCTTAGAGAGGCGGGGTCCGCAGAACGGATTAAACTATGGCTACACCTTC

v_gene: TRBV10-3
d_gene: .
j_gene: TRBJ2-3
abundance: .
CDR3aa: CAISGGITDTQYF
CDR3nt: TGTGCCATCAGTGGCGGAATCACAGATACGCAGTATTTT

v_gene: TRBV5-1
d_gene: TRBD2
j_gene: TRBJ2-7
abundance: .
CDR3aa: CASSMGTSGTYEQYF
CDR3nt: TGCGCCAGCAGCATGGGGACTAGCGGTACCTACGAGCAGTACTTC

v_gene: TRBV5-1
d_gene: .
j_gene: TRBJ2-2
abundance: .
CDR3aa: CASSWEIIGFSSDTGELFF
CDR3nt: TGCGCCAGCAGCTGGGAGATAATAGGGTTCTCGTCTGACACCGGGGAGCTGTTTTTT

v_gene: TRBV27
d_gene: .
j_gene: TRBJ1-1
abundance: .
CDR3aa: CASSPSANTEAFF
CDR3nt: TGTGCCAGCAGCCCGAGCGCGAACACTGAAGCTTTCTTT

v_gene: TRBV2
d_gene: .
j_gene: TRBJ2-1
abundance: .
CDR3aa: CASSGTGSEQFF
CDR3nt: TGTGCCAGCAGTGGGACTGGTTCTGAGCAGTTCTTC

v_gene: TRBV27
d_gene: .
j_gene: TRBJ1-1
abundance: .
CDR3aa: CASSSRLGAAEAFF
CDR3nt: TGTGCCAGCAGTTCCCGCCTGGGGGCGGCTGAAGCTTTCTTT

v_gene: TRBV7-9
d_gene: TRBD1
j_gene: TRBJ1-1
abundance: .
CDR3aa: CASSFGQAVEAFF
CDR3nt: TGTGCCAGCAGCTTCGGACAGGCCGTTGAAGCTTTCTTT

v_gene: TRBV7-8
d_gene: .
j_gene: TRBJ1-3
abundance: .
CDR3aa: CASSLGAGSGNTIYF
CDR3nt: TGTGCCAGCAGCTTAGGTGCCGGGTCCGGAAACACCATATATTTT

v_gene: TRBV6-1
d_gene: .
j_gene: TRBJ2-7
abundance: .
CDR3aa: CASSGVISYEQYF
CDR3nt: TGTGCCAGCAGTGGTGTCATCTCCTACGAGCAGTACTTC

v_gene: TRBV11-1
d_gene: TRBD1
j_gene: TRBJ2-5
abundance: .
CDR3aa: CASSLHFETGLETQYF
CDR3nt: TGTGCCAGCAGCTTACACTTCGAGACAGGGTTGGAGACCCAGTACTTC

v_gene: TRBV11-2
d_gene: .
j_gene: TRBJ2-7
abundance: .
CDR3aa: CASSIYRVGYEQYF
CDR3nt: TGTGCCAGCAGCATATACAGGGTAGGCTACGAGCAGTACTTC

v_gene: TRBV6-5
d_gene: TRBD2
j_gene: TRBJ2-3
abundance: .
CDR3aa: CASSPIAGGRTQYF
CDR3nt: TGTGCCAGCAGTCCAATAGCGGGGGGGCGGACGCAGTATTTT

v_gene: TRBV7-2
d_gene: .
j_gene: TRBJ1-5
abundance: once
CDR3aa: CASSPRQSFQPQHF
CDR3nt: TGTGCCAGCAGCCCCCGACAGTCTTTTCAGCCCCAGCATTTT

v_gene: TRBV6-1
d_gene: .
j_gene: TRBJ1-6
abundance: .
CDR3aa: CASSEFRDGPYNSPLHF
CDR3nt: TGTGCCAGCAGTGAATTCAGGGATGGGCCTTATAATTCACCCCTCCACTTT

v_gene: TRBV20-1
d_gene: .
j_gene: TRBJ2-3
abundance: .
CDR3aa: CSANGGDTQYF
CDR3nt: TGCAGTGCTAATGGAGGGGATACGCAGTATTTT

v_gene: TRBV18
d_gene: .
j_gene: TRBJ2-5
abundance: once
CDR3aa: CASSPPGGETQYF
CDR3nt: TGTGCCAGCTCACCACCTGGCGGAGAGACCCAGTACTTC

v_gene: TRBV19
d_gene: .
j_gene: TRBJ2-3
abundance: .
CDR3aa: CASSIERANTDTQYF
CDR3nt: TGTGCCAGTAGTATAGAAAGAGCCAACACAGATACGCAGTATTTT

v_gene: TRBV27
d_gene: .
j_gene: TRBJ1-2
abundance: once
CDR3aa: CASSLSARVPINYGYTF
CDR3nt: TGTGCCAGCAGTTTATCGGCCAGGGTCCCAATTAACTATGGCTACACCTTC

v_gene: TRBV6-6
d_gene: .
j_gene: TRBJ1-2
abundance: .
CDR3aa: CASSYGPDPYGYTF
CDR3nt: TGTGCCAGCAGTTATGGGCCCGACCCCTATGGCTACACCTTC

v_gene: TRBV28
d_gene: TRBD1
j_gene: TRBJ1-5
abundance: .
CDR3aa: CASSFRDRVKQPQHF
CDR3nt: TGTGCCAGCAGTTTCCGGGACAGGGTAAAACAGCCCCAGCATTTT

v_gene: TRBV5-1
d_gene: .
j_gene: TRBJ2-7
abundance: .
CDR3aa: CASSLGQAYGQYF
CDR3nt: TGCGCCAGCAGCTTGGGACAGGCCTACGGGCAGTACTTC

v_gene: TRBV6-5
d_gene: .
j_gene: TRBJ2-2
abundance: .
CDR3aa: CASSYSRANTGELFF
CDR3nt: TGTGCCAGCAGTTACTCGCGCGCGAACACCGGGGAGCTGTTTTTT